The 29 T cell receptor beta chains listed next were all sequenced from one sample in a study of CD8+ T cells in alopecia areata. Extracted RNA was reverse transcribed, and the resulting cDNA served as sequencing template. Assay: immunoSEQ multiplex PCR; the TCRdb copy retains only in-frame clones and omits some. In the table there are more than 200,000 clones, around two fifths of which are singletons. Treatment meaning: oral pan-JAK inhibitor, 5-10 mg twice daily. Sample: CD4+ T cells sorted from blood, taken around week 37, from a patient treated with tofacitinib. These receptors were obtained from a human donor with alopecia areata.

The chain carries TRBV5-1 and TRBJ2-6; 11 bases match TRBD2. The V segment lost 4 bases and the J segment 6 bases; nucleotides outside the gene matches: 9. The germline gives CDR1 SGHRS, CDR2 YFSETQ. The CDR3 spans 17 residues. CDR3 amino acids: CASSVGLAGALANVLTF. CDR3 sequence (DNA): TGCGCCAGCAGCGTCGGACTAGCGGGTGCCTTGGCCAACGTCCTGACTTTC.

This clone showed up just a few times. The genes are TRBV9 and TRBJ2-2, with a tentative D call TRBD2 (5 bases). The CDR3 has 17 residues. Trimming stripped 0 bases from V and 6 bases from J, with 18 bases between. Germline V CDR1 and CDR2: SGDLS, YYNGEE. CDR3 amino acids: CASSVALGASGAGELFF. The CDR3 DNA is TGTGCCAGCAGCGTAGCTTTGGGAGCCTCAGGCGCCGGGGAGCTGTTTTTT. The full variable domain, with the rest looked up from reference TRBV9 and TRBJ2-2, is DSGVTQTPKHLITATGQRVTLRCSPRSGDLSVYWYQQSLDQGLQFLIQYYNGEERAKGNILERFSAQQFPDLHSELNLSSLELGDSALYFCASSVALGASGAGELFFGEGSRLTVL.

This chain connects TRBV4-2 to TRBJ2-7, with TRBD2 matching 14 bases. CDR1 is LGHNA, CDR2 YNFKEQ, per germline. This CDR3 region has 15 residues. The junction had 1 base not matched to a gene; V was cut back by 4 bases and J by 2 bases. The CDR3 nucleotides read TGTGCCAGCAGCCGACTAGCGGGAGGGCCCTACGAGCAGTACTTC. Translation: CASSRLAGGPYEQYF.

This clone was seen a handful of times. The sample holds other DNA sequences that translate to the same CDR3. V and J are TRBV9 and TRBJ2-3; no clear D gene. V was clipped by 0 bases and J by 0 bases, with 5 bases between them. Germline loops: CDR1 SGDLS, CDR2 YYNGEE. This CDR3 spans 14 amino acids. In DNA, the CDR3 is TGTGCCAGCAGCGTAGGGCCAAGCACAGATACGCAGTATTTT. It specifies CASSVGPSTDTQYF.

The chain is built from TRBV27 and TRBJ1-3; D possibly corresponds to TRBD1 (5 bases). Trimming removed 4 bases at V and 1 base at J, with 11 bases between. CDR1 is MNHEY, CDR2 SMNVEV, per germline (reference sequence). The CDR3 is 15 amino acids. CDR3 in DNA: TGTGCCAGCAGTTGGACGGGGGGGTCTGGAAACACCATATATTTT. Its translation is CASSWTGGSGNTIYF.

This clone occurred a few times. This chain connects TRBV11-1 to TRBJ1-2, with no clear D. The CDR3 covers 16 residues. Trimming stripped 4 bases from V and 7 bases from J, with 22 bases between. Looked up from germline, CDR1 is SGHAT and CDR2 is FQDESV (reference sequence). The CDR3 nucleotides read TGTGCCAGCAGCTCGCCGCCGGTGGCATCAGTTGGTGGCTACACCTTC. Translation gives CASSSPPVASVGGYTF. The variable domain in full, completed from reference TRBV11-1 and TRBJ1-2, reads EAEVAQSPRYKITEKSQAVAFWCDPISGHATLYWYRQILGQGPELLVQFQDESVVDDSQLPKDRFSAERLKGVDSTLKIQPAELGDSAMYLCASSSPPVASVGGYTFGSGTRLTVV.

The chain combines TRBV6-5 with TRBJ1-2; no clear D. The CDR3 spans 12 residues. V dropped 0 bases and J dropped 8 bases, with 7 bases sitting between them. Germline-derived CDR1 and CDR2 are MNHEY and SVGAGI. In nucleotides, the CDR3 is TGTGCCAGCAGTTACTCGGGGAAGGGCTACACCTTC. Amino acid sequence: CASSYSGKGYTF.

The chain uses TRBV5-1 and TRBJ2-1; D remains unclear. The V and J ends lost 0 bases and 4 bases respectively, with 14 bases between them. Looked up from germline, CDR1 is SGHRS and CDR2 is YFSETQ. This CDR3 is built from 16 residues. The CDR3 nucleotides read TGCGCCAGCAGCTTGGAGGTTTCTAGAACGTACAATGAGCAGTTCTTC. Amino acid sequence: CASSLEVSRTYNEQFF.

V gene TRBV11-3 combines with J gene TRBJ2-7, with D perhaps TRBD2 (6 bases). The CDR3 runs 13 residues. Deletions cut 4 bases from V and 7 bases from J, with 14 bases between. Germline lookup yields CDR1 SGHNT and CDR2 YENEEA. CDR3 sequence reads: CASSYGTAGEQYF. Here the CDR3 DNA reads TGTGCCAGCAGCTACGGGACCGCGGGAGAGCAGTACTTC.

This clone was counted a few times. The CDR3 nucleotides are TGTGCCTGGAGTGGGGACTGGGGATCGACCACTGAAGCTTTCTTT. Protein sequence: CAWSGDWGSTTEAFF. The V and J genes are TRBV30 and TRBJ1-1; possible D gene TRBD1, 5 bases. Per germline, CDR1 GTSNPN and CDR2 SVGIG (reference sequence). V dropped 1 base and J dropped 4 bases, with 16 bases sitting between them. This CDR3 is 15 amino acids long.

The table lists this clone with a few counts. The chain links TRBV25-1 to TRBJ2-7; D remains unclear. Germline CDR1 MGHDK, CDR2 SYGVNS. This CDR3 has 11 residues. V was clipped by 4 bases and J by 8 bases, with 9 bases between them. CDR3 DNA: TGTGCCAGCAGTGTCTCCGGCAAGCAGTACTTC. Translation gives CASSVSGKQYF.

V is TRBV30 and J is TRBJ1-1, with D perhaps matching TRBD1 (5 bases). The CDR3 length is 12 residues. Germline CDR1 reads GTSNPN; CDR2 reads SVGIG (reference sequence). V lost 5 bases and J 4 bases, leaving 11 bases between the germline ends. The chain's CDR3 is CAWSGGSTEAFF. CDR3 coding DNA: TGTGCCTGGTCGGGGGGGAGCACTGAAGCTTTCTTT.

J is TRBJ1-3 and V is TRBV7-2; D ambiguous. This CDR3 has 13 amino acids. CDR1 is SGHTA and CDR2 is FQGNSA in the germline V gene. V dropped 4 bases and J dropped 7 bases, with 11 bases sitting between them. The DNA for the CDR3 is TGTGCCAGCAGCTCGGAAGGGTGGAACACCATATATTTT. The encoded protein is CASSSEGWNTIYF.

The CDR3 loop reads CAISEWNRGLAGEQFF. The CDR3 region has the DNA TGTGCCATCAGTGAGTGGAACAGGGGGCTGGCGGGAGAGCAGTTCTTC. The chain carries TRBV10-3 and TRBJ2-1, with TRBD1 matching 9 bases. This CDR3 has 16 amino acids. V dropped 1 base and J dropped 10; count of bases not matched to a gene: 11. Germline values: CDR1 ENHRY, CDR2 SYGVKD.

V usage is TRBV29-1 and J usage is TRBJ2-7, with 7 bases identical to TRBD2. V was clipped by 7 bases and J by 2 bases; unmatched bases: 11. CDR3 length: 14 residues. Germline values: CDR1 SQVTM, CDR2 ANQGSEA. The CDR3 loop reads CSAQGASGTYEQYF. The CDR3 DNA reads TGCAGCGCCCAAGGGGCTAGCGGAACCTACGAGCAGTACTTC.

The rearrangement links TRBV5-1 to TRBJ2-1; D uncertain. The V and J ends lost 6 bases and 6 bases respectively, with 16 bases between them. The length of the CDR3 is 14 residues. Germline CDR1 SGHRS, CDR2 YFSETQ. The CDR3 region is CASKPGQTSNEQFF. Here the CDR3 DNA reads TGCGCCAGCAAACCGGGTCAGACCTCCAATGAGCAGTTCTTC.

The chain joins TRBV6-5 to TRBJ1-5; D unclear. This CDR3 comprises 14 residues. Deletions cut 5 bases from V and 3 bases from J, with 11 bases between. Germline-derived CDR1 and CDR2 are MNHEY and SVGAGI. In nucleotides, the CDR3 is TGTGCCAGCAGTGGCCGTTGGGCCAATCAGCCCCAGCATTTT. It specifies CASSGRWANQPQHF.

This chain connects TRBV6-6 to TRBJ2-5; D not certain. V lost 6 bases and J lost 4, with 9 bases in between. The CDR3 sequence is 12 residues long. The germline CDR1 and CDR2 sequences are MNHNY and SVGAGI (reference sequence). The CDR3 loop is CASSLNGETQYF. The CDR3 nucleotides read TGTGCCAGCAGCCTGAATGGAGAGACCCAGTACTTC.

This clone has just a few counts. The chain carries TRBV12-5 and TRBJ1-1; D perhaps matches TRBD1 (6 bases). Trimming took 5 bases from V and 7 from J, leaving 14 bases between them. Germline CDR1 and CDR2: LGHNT and FRNRAP. The CDR3 is 13 residues long. The CDR3 region is CASGPGGRGEAFF. The CDR3 DNA reads as TGTGCTAGTGGTCCCGGTGGCAGGGGTGAAGCTTTCTTT. Drawing the rest from reference TRBV12-5 and TRBJ1-1, the complete variable domain is DARVTQTPRHKVTEMGQEVTMRCQPILGHNTVFWYRQTMMQGLELLAYFRNRAPLDDSGMPKDRFSAEMPDATLATLKIQPSEPRDSAVYFCASGPGGRGEAFFGQGTRLTVV.

This rearrangement joins TRBV9 to TRBJ1-2; D unclear. Looked up from germline, CDR1 is SGDLS and CDR2 is YYNGEE. The V end lost 4 bases, the J end lost 8 bases, and 12 bases lay between the germline ends. The CDR3 totals 12 residues. CDR3 region: CASSLPRQGYTF. The DNA of the CDR3 is TGTGCCAGCAGCCTCCCTCGGCAGGGCTACACCTTC.

This rearrangement joins TRBV30 to TRBJ1-1; D ambiguous. The germline CDR1 and CDR2 sequences are GTSNPN and SVGIG (reference sequence). Trimming cost V 1 base and J 10 bases, with 10 bases left between them. CDR3 length: 11 residues. CDR3 DNA sequence: TGTGCCTGGAGTGCTGCTGCGGGAGCTTTCTTT. Translation: CAWSAAAGAFF.

This clone has more than one count but fewer than ten. J is TRBJ1-3 and V is TRBV27; TRBD1 aligns across 7 bases. Unmatched junction bases numbered 9, after V lost 0 bases and J lost 10 bases. Germline V gene lookup returns CDR1 MNHEY and CDR2 SMNVEV (reference sequence). The CDR3 loop spans 15 amino acids. This chain's CDR3 is CASSLSPTGADTIYF. For the CDR3, the DNA is TGTGCCAGCAGTTTATCTCCCACAGGGGCCGATACCATATATTTT.

There are a few counts of this clone. This chain joins TRBV5-1 and TRBJ2-7; D is ambiguous. Trimming left V 1 base short and J 6 bases short, with 8 bases between. The CDR3 totals 12 residues. Germline CDR1 is SGHRS and CDR2 is YFSETQ. The CDR3 DNA sequence: TGCGCCAGCAGCTTGAGACCGAGCGAGCAGTACTTC. It yields the protein CASSLRPSEQYF.

This clone was found a few times. The V and J genes are TRBV5-1 and TRBJ1-1, with D uncertain. The CDR3 is 14 residues long. Germline loops: CDR1 SGHRS, CDR2 YFSETQ. V gave up 4 bases and J gave up 2 bases, with 12 bases separating them. The DNA of the CDR3 is TGCGCCAGCAGCCCCGGGCAGAGAAACACTGAAGCTTTCTTT. Amino acids: CASSPGQRNTEAFF. Using reference TRBV5-1 and TRBJ1-1 for the parts outside the CDR3, the full variable domain is KAGVTQTPRYLIKTRGQQVTLSCSPISGHRSVSWYQQTPGQGLQFLFEYFSETQRNKGNFPGRFSGRQFSNSRSEMNVSTLELGDSALYLCASSPGQRNTEAFFGQGTRLTVV.

DNA for the CDR3: TGTGCCAGCATACAGGGCCGGCTCGTCGGCTACACCTTC. It yields the protein CASIQGRLVGYTF. The J gene is TRBJ1-2, the V gene TRBV6-6; a possible D gene is TRBD1 (6 bases). The CDR3 spans 13 residues. V dropped 7 bases and J dropped 8 bases, with 17 bases sitting between them. CDR1 and CDR2 (germline): MNHNY, SVGAGI (reference sequence).

The chain has TRBV7-9 and TRBJ2-5; TRBD1 is a possible D gene (7 bases). The germline V and J ends were trimmed by 5 bases and 3 bases, with 28 bases remaining between them. The CDR3 contains 19 residues. Germline CDR1 and CDR2: SEHNR and FQNEAQ (reference sequence). The CDR3 here is CASSARLVGGGASEETQYF. In DNA, the CDR3 is TGTGCCAGCAGCGCCCGACTGGTAGGAGGGGGCGCATCAGAAGAGACCCAGTACTTC.

CDR3 bases: TGCGCCAGCAGCTCACAACTTCGACAGGGTTTCAAGGGCTACACCTTC. Its translation is CASSSQLRQGFKGYTF. The chain has TRBV5-1 and TRBJ1-2; 7 bases are shared with TRBD1. Germline trimming cut 3 bases from V and 8 bases from J; bases unmatched to any gene: 16. The length of the CDR3 is 16 residues. Germline CDR1 is SGHRS and CDR2 is YFSETQ. Drawing the rest from reference TRBV5-1 and TRBJ1-2, the complete variable domain is KAGVTQTPRYLIKTRGQQVTLSCSPISGHRSVSWYQQTPGQGLQFLFEYFSETQRNKGNFPGRFSGRQFSNSRSEMNVSTLELGDSALYLCASSSQLRQGFKGYTFGSGTRLTVV.

This sequence joins TRBV27 and TRBJ2-7; TRBD2 matches at 7 bases. The CDR3 length is 15 residues. CDR1 is MNHEY and CDR2 is SMNVEV in the germline V gene (reference sequence). Trimming removed 5 bases from V and 5 bases from J; junction bases left unmatched: 12. The CDR3 DNA reads as TGTGCCAGCAGTCCCATCCCGGCGGGAGCCCACGAGCAGTACTTC. It yields the protein CASSPIPAGAHEQYF.

The chain employs TRBV25-1 and TRBJ1-1; no reliable D call. The CDR3 spans 14 residues. Between the trimmed V and J ends, which lost 1 base and 0 bases, there was a span of 6 bases. Germline assignment: CDR1 MGHDK and CDR2 SYGVNS. The CDR3 here is CASSESVLNTEAFF. The CDR3 DNA reads as TGTGCCAGCAGTGAATCCGTCCTGAACACTGAAGCTTTCTTT.